This T cell receptor beta chain emerged from a study of response to subunit inactivated influenza vaccine. TCRdb re-called the RT-PCR reads with MiXCR, one entry per CDR3 protein. The sample shows about 500,000 distinct CDR3 sequences, approximately 13% of them seen only once. This clonotype was recorded many times. The CDR3 runs to 13 residues. V was clipped by 6 bases and J by 6 bases; unmatched bases: 0. The chain recombines TRBV12-3 or TRBV12-4 with TRBJ2-2; 11 bases align to TRBD2. This TCR came from a man over 45 who received an inactivated influenza vaccine. This sample comprised PBMCs from blood, obtained around seven weeks after vaccination. The CDR3 reads CASRLAGAGELFF. CDR3 sequence (DNA): TGTGCCAGCAGACTAGCGGGAGCCGGGGAGCTGTTTTTT.